Given below is one TCR beta chain in context. Its antigen is currently unknown. This specimen comes from a study of T cell responses to AZD1222 COVID-19 vaccine. Study-wide findings and caveats: The reported proportion of spike-specific TCRs targeting unmutated variant regions was nearly half. Dominant at 160-218 and 743-854, vaccine-associated CD4 TCRs also spanned spike. Just five or six AZD1222 recipients tested seropositive at baseline.

CDR1 and CDR2 (germline): SNHLY, FYNNEI. With 2 bases removed from V and 7 bases from J, the gap between germline ends came to 15 bases. The CDR3 is 15 residues long. Profiling relied on immunoSEQ multiplex PCR, and the TCRdb table lists in-frame clones only, not all of them. The sample includes tens of thousands of clones, about 92% of them seen just once. The sequence was collected from an adult who received the AZD1222 COVID-19 vaccine. The specimen comprised peripheral blood, sampled 28 days after the second AZD1222 dose. The chain uses TRBV2 and TRBJ2-1; TRBD2 is a possible D gene (6 bases). The chain's CDR3 is CASSEYSGAGNEQFF. The CDR3 nucleotides are TGTGCCAGCAGTGAATACTCTGGCGCGGGGAATGAGCAGTTCTTC. The complete variable domain, with remaining parts taken from reference TRBV2 and TRBJ2-1, reads EPEVTQTPSHQVTQMGQEVILRCVPISNHLYFYWYRQILGQKVEFLVSFYNNEISEKSEIFDDQFSVERPDGSNFTLKIRSTKLEDSAMYFCASSEYSGAGNEQFFGPGTRLTVL.